The rows below give T cell receptor beta chains drawn from one sample of a study of cytomegalovirus exposure and HLA in healthy donors. Repertoires were generated with immunoSEQ multiplex PCR, while TCRdb's copy carries only in-frame clones and drops some. The table lists over 150,000 clones, roughly 77% of them singletons. Specimen: PBMCs. The receptors stem from a man aged 30 to 39 in good health and CMV-seropositive. Both conserved end residues are part of each CDR3. The order of the fields is clone size, D gene, V gene, CDR3 length, J gene, CDR3 protein, CDR3 DNA. The D gene is left open where the match is weak. The listing skips clone size in some rows; elsewhere it reads once, few, many or a size class.

size: .; D: TRBD1; V: TRBV6-6; length: 16; J: TRBJ2-5; CDR3: CASTNHRGQGAETQYF; DNA: TGTGCCAGCACCAACCATCGGGGACAGGGGGCGGAGACCCAGTACTTC
size: .; D: TRBD2; V: TRBV5-4; length: 15; J: TRBJ2-1; CDR3: CASSLASGRAKEQFF; DNA: TGTGCCAGCAGCTTGGCCAGCGGGAGGGCCAAAGAGCAGTTCTTC
size: .; D: .; V: TRBV19; length: 14; J: TRBJ2-5; CDR3: CASSMVGGQETQYF; DNA: TGTGCCAGTAGTATGGTGGGGGGACAAGAGACCCAGTACTTC
size: .; D: TRBD1; V: TRBV5-1; length: 16; J: TRBJ1-1; CDR3: CASSKSTGGAYTEAFF; DNA: TGCGCCAGCAGCAAAAGTACAGGGGGCGCCTACACTGAAGCTTTCTTT
size: once; D: TRBD2; V: TRBV4-3; length: 15; J: TRBJ2-7; CDR3: CASSQEERGGYEQYF; DNA: TGCGCCAGCAGCCAAGAGGAAAGGGGAGGGTACGAGCAGTACTTC
size: .; D: .; V: TRBV18; length: 14; J: TRBJ1-1; CDR3: CASSLGDGYTEAFF; DNA: TGTGCCAGCTCACTGGGCGATGGTTACACTGAAGCTTTCTTT
size: few; D: .; V: TRBV4-1; length: 13; J: TRBJ2-5; CDR3: CASSQAQQETQYF; DNA: TGCGCCAGCAGCCAAGCCCAACAAGAGACCCAGTACTTC
size: .; D: .; V: TRBV4-3; length: 14; J: TRBJ1-4; CDR3: CASSQGGGGEKLFF; DNA: TGCGCCAGCAGCCAAGGGGGCGGTGGGGAAAAACTGTTTTTT
size: .; D: .; V: TRBV9; length: 15; J: TRBJ2-5; CDR3: CASSPRGGARETQYF; DNA: TGTGCCAGCAGCCCTAGGGGGGGGGCGCGGGAGACCCAGTACTTC
size: .; D: TRBD2; V: TRBV19; length: 18; J: TRBJ2-6; CDR3: CASSLAGSGRSGANVLTF; DNA: TGTGCCAGTAGTCTGGCGGGTAGCGGGAGATCTGGGGCCAACGTCCTGACTTTC
size: .; D: .; V: TRBV5-1; length: 15; J: TRBJ2-2; CDR3: CATKSTPGETGELFF; DNA: TGCGCCACTAAGTCGACCCCGGGAGAAACCGGGGAGCTGTTTTTT
size: .; D: TRBD2; V: TRBV6-1; length: 16; J: TRBJ2-7; CDR3: CASSEAPSGSSYEQYF; DNA: TGTGCCAGCAGTGAAGCCCCTAGCGGGAGCTCCTACGAGCAGTACTTC
size: .; D: .; V: TRBV25-1; length: 13; J: TRBJ2-5; CDR3: CASCGPYQETQYF; DNA: TGTGCCAGCTGCGGGCCATACCAAGAGACCCAGTACTTC
size: .; D: .; V: TRBV4-3; length: 14; J: TRBJ1-4; CDR3: CASSQEWPNEKLFF; DNA: TGCGCCAGCAGCCAAGAGTGGCCTAATGAAAAACTGTTTTTT
size: .; D: TRBD1; V: TRBV5-1; length: 15; J: TRBJ1-3; CDR3: CASSLWDSSGNTIYF; DNA: TGCGCCAGCAGCTTATGGGACAGCTCTGGAAACACCATATATTTT
size: .; D: TRBD2; V: TRBV10-3; length: 14; J: TRBJ2-1; CDR3: CAIGAGGSYNEQFF; DNA: TGTGCCATCGGAGCGGGAGGTTCCTACAATGAGCAGTTCTTC
size: .; D: TRBD1; V: TRBV30; length: 15; J: TRBJ1-3; CDR3: CASGLGQISGNTIYF; DNA: TGTGCCTCGGGCTTGGGACAGATCTCTGGAAACACCATATATTTT
size: few; D: .; V: TRBV10-1; length: 14; J: TRBJ2-1; CDR3: CASSESFRYNEQFF; DNA: TGCGCCAGCAGTGAGTCGTTCCGCTACAATGAGCAGTTCTTC
size: .; D: .; V: TRBV16; length: 13; J: TRBJ1-2; CDR3: CASSPDGKYGYTF; DNA: TGTGCCAGCAGCCCGGACGGGAAGTATGGCTACACCTTC
size: .; D: .; V: TRBV7-9; length: 14; J: TRBJ2-3; CDR3: CASNRGQGGDTQYF; DNA: TGTGCCAGCAATCGGGGGCAGGGGGGAGATACGCAGTATTTT
size: .; D: TRBD2; V: TRBV14; length: 20; J: TRBJ2-6; CDR3: CASSLPQTGGALSGANVLTF; DNA: TGTGCCAGCAGCCTTCCCCAGACGGGGGGGGCGCTCTCTGGGGCCAACGTCCTGACTTTC
size: few; D: TRBD2; V: TRBV5-1; length: 14; J: TRBJ2-7; CDR3: CASRLRAGKYEQYF; DNA: TGCGCCAGCAGGTTACGAGCGGGAAAGTACGAGCAGTACTTC
size: .; D: TRBD1; V: TRBV27; length: 15; J: TRBJ2-7; CDR3: CASSPPGQGNHEQYF; DNA: TGTGCCAGCAGTCCCCCGGGACAGGGTAACCACGAGCAGTACTTC
size: .; D: TRBD1; V: TRBV27; length: 18; J: TRBJ1-4; CDR3: CASSLTPTGGLTNEKLFF; DNA: TGTGCCAGCAGTTTGACACCGACAGGGGGCCTGACTAATGAAAAACTGTTTTTT
size: .; D: .; V: TRBV2; length: 16; J: TRBJ1-5; CDR3: CASRDWRVYSNQPQHF; DNA: TGTGCCAGCCGAGACTGGAGAGTCTATAGCAATCAGCCCCAGCATTTT
size: once; D: .; V: TRBV5-4; length: 13; J: TRBJ2-1; CDR3: CASSLVGGNEQFF; DNA: TGTGCCAGCAGCTTGGTAGGGGGCAATGAGCAGTTCTTC
size: .; D: .; V: TRBV7-7; length: 15; J: TRBJ2-2; CDR3: CASSLNGAVTGELFF; DNA: TGTGCTAGCAGCTTAAACGGAGCCGTGACCGGGGAGCTGTTTTTT
size: many; D: .; V: TRBV7-2; length: 13; J: TRBJ2-6; CDR3: CASTLPGANVLTF; DNA: TGTGCCAGCACACTACCTGGGGCCAACGTCCTGACTTTC
size: .; D: .; V: TRBV28; length: 13; J: TRBJ2-7; CDR3: CASGLPGLYEQYF; DNA: TGTGCCTCGGGACTTCCGGGACTCTACGAGCAGTACTTC
size: .; D: TRBD2; V: TRBV13; length: 15; J: TRBJ2-1; CDR3: CASSSGLAGLNEQFF; DNA: TGTGCCAGCAGCTCCGGACTAGCGGGCCTAAATGAGCAGTTCTTC
size: .; D: TRBD2; V: TRBV25-1; length: 15; J: TRBJ2-2; CDR3: CASRGGGSYTGELFF; DNA: TGTGCCAGCAGGGGCGGGGGTAGTTACACCGGGGAGCTGTTTTTT